The 5 T cell receptor beta chains reported below all come from one sample, sequenced in a study of identifying expanded T cells in peripheral blood. Assay: immunoSEQ multiplex PCR; the TCRdb copy retains only in-frame clones and omits some. The sample comprises 110,000 or so clones, about 88% of which are singletons, and 7% to 9% rests with the top ten. The sequenced material came from blood. These receptors all come from a person aged 18 to 75 in good health.

The chain combines TRBV27 with TRBJ2-1; D call uncertain. V lost 9 bases and J lost 7, with 13 bases in between. The CDR3 totals 12 residues. Per the germline V gene, CDR1 is MNHEY and CDR2 is SMNVEV (reference sequence). The CDR3 DNA follows: TGTGCCAGTAAGCATTACGGGAATGAGCAGTTCTTC. This sequence encodes CASKHYGNEQFF.

This chain uses TRBV4-3 with TRBJ1-4, with 10 bases fitting TRBD1. This CDR3 region has 15 residues. J was trimmed by 4 bases and V by 6 bases; bases with no gene match: 5. Germline V lookup: CDR1 LGHNA, CDR2 YSLEER. CDR3 protein: CASSQGTGDNEKLFF. CDR3 coding DNA: TGCGCCAGCAGTCAGGGGACAGGGGATAATGAAAAACTGTTTTTT.

The chain employs TRBV30 and TRBJ2-2; 8 bases agree with TRBD1. This CDR3 has 15 amino acids. Looked up from germline, CDR1 is GTSNPN and CDR2 is SVGIG (reference sequence). V trimming: 3 bases; J trimming: 3 bases; junction bases outside the gene matches: 6. The CDR3 sequence: CAWRPTGGYTGELFF. Written as DNA, the CDR3 is TGTGCCTGGAGGCCCACAGGGGGGTACACCGGGGAGCTGTTTTTT.

The chain couples TRBV7-3 to TRBJ2-2; 7 bases match TRBD2. CDR3 length: 16 amino acids. J was trimmed by 0 bases and V by 3 bases; bases with no gene match: 4. CDR1 is SGHTA and CDR2 is FQGTGA in the germline V gene. The CDR3 nucleotides read TGTGCCAGCAGCTTGGAGGGAGGGCCGAACACCGGGGAGCTGTTTTTT. It translates to CASSLEGGPNTGELFF.

The chain recombines TRBV7-3 with TRBJ2-1; possible D gene TRBD1, 5 bases. Germline lookup yields CDR1 SGHTA and CDR2 FQGTGA. The V and J ends lost 2 bases and 0 bases respectively, with 14 bases between them. There are 17 residues in the CDR3. The CDR3, as DNA: TGTGCCAGCAGCTTATCCCCTGGGCAGGGCTCCTACAATGAGCAGTTCTTC. Protein: CASSLSPGQGSYNEQFF.